The following is a T cell receptor (beta chain) sequence with its context. Antigen: not known. Germline CDR1 is ENHRY and CDR2 is SYGVKD. V was clipped by 6 bases and J by 4 bases, with 30 bases between them. CDR3 length equals 19 residues. The record originates from a study of response to subunit inactivated influenza vaccine. TCRdb reprocessed the RT-PCR reads via MiXCR and lists one record per CDR3 protein. The sample carries more than 450,000 distinct CDR3 sequences, roughly 12% recorded once. Study-wide findings and caveats: Authors suggested each seasonal influenza vaccination recruits few new T cells.

V gene TRBV10-3 combines with J gene TRBJ1-2; the D gene is possibly TRBD1 (6 bases). This receptor was taken from a man in his fifties who received an inactivated influenza vaccine. The sequenced sample was PBMCs from blood, obtained on the day of vaccination. This chain's CDR3 is CAISAVKGIRRGPSYGYTF. The CDR3 DNA reads TGTGCCATCAGCGCCGTTAAGGGAATCCGGCGGGGGCCTAGCTATGGCTACACCTTC.